This T cell receptor (beta chain) was obtained from a study of blood T cells in healthy people across ages. Study-level information: T cells yielded about one barcoded beta molecule per two cells through template switching.

Using a J-beta primer mix together with a sample-barcoded 5' primer, a second PCR was run for roughly 6 to 12 cycles. Unique molecular identifiers of 12 random nucleotides labeled each cDNA. TCRdb recomputed calls from the 5' RACE reads with MiXCR, one row per CDR3 protein. The table includes roughly 1,300,000 distinct CDR3 sequences, around 59% detected once. Study-wide results and limits: With donor CMV status unknown, expanded clonotype changes were possibly confounded. Total diversity from one million sequenced T cells was likely underestimated.

To note about this clonotype: Its antigen is unknown.

Germline-derived CDR1 and CDR2 are DFQATT and SNEGSKA (reference sequence). After removal of 6 bases from V and 5 bases from J, the junction contained 9 bases not matched to a gene. This CDR3 spans 13 amino acids. The chain links TRBV20-1 to TRBJ2-5; 7 nucleotides match TRBD1. The TCR originated in a man younger than 35 in good health. The sequenced material came from blood. This CDR3 reads CSARGQRGETQYF. DNA of the CDR3: TGCAGTGCCAGGGGACAGCGCGGTGAGACCCAGTACTTC.